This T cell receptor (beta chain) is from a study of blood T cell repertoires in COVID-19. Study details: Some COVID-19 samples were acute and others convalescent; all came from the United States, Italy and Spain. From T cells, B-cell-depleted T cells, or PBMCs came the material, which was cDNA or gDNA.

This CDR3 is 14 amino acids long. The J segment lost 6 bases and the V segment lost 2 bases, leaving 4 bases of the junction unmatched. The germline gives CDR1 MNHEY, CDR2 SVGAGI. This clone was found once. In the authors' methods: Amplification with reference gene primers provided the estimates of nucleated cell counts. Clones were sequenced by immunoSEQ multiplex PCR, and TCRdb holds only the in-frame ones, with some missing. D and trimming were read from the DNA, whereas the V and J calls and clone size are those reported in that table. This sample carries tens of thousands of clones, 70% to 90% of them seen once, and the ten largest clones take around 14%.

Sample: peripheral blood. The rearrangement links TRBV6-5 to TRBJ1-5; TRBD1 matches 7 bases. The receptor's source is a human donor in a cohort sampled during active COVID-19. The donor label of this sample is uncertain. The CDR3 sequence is CASSYGAGGQPQHF. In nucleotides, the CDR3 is TGTGCCAGCAGTTACGGGGCAGGGGGTCAGCCCCAGCATTTT.